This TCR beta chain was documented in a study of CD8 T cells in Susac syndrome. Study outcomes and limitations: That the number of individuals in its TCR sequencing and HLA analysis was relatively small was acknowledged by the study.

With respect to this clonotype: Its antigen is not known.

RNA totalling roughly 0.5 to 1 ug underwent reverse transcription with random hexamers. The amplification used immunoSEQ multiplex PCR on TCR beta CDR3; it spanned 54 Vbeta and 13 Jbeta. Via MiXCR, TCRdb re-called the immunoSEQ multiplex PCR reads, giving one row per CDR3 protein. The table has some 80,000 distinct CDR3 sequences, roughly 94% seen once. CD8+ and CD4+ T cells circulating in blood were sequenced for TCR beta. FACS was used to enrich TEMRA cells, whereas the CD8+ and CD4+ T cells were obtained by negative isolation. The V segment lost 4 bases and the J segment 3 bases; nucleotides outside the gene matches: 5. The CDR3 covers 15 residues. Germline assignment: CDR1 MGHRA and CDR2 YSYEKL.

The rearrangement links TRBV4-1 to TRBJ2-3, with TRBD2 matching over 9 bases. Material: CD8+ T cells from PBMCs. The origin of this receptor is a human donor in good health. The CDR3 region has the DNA TGCGCCAGCAGCCTAGGACTAGCGAGAACAGATACGCAGTATTTT. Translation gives CASSLGLARTDTQYF.